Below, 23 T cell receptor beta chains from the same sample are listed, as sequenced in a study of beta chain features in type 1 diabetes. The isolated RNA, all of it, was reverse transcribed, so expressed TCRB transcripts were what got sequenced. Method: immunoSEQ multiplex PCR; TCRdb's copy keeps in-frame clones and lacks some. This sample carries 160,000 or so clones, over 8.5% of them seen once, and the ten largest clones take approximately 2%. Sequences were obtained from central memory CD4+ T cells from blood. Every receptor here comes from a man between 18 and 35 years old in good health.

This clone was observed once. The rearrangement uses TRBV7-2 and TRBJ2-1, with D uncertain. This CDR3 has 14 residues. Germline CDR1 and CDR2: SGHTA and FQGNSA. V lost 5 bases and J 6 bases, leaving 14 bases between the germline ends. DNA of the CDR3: TGTGCCAGCAGCCCTTCGCCCCGTTCCAATGAGCAGTTCTTC. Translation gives CASSPSPRSNEQFF.

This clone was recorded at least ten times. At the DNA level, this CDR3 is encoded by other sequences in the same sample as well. The CDR3 bases are TGTGCCAGCAGCGTAGCAGAGCGGAGCACAGATACGCAGTATTTT. This encodes CASSVAERSTDTQYF. The chain uses TRBV9 and TRBJ2-3, with a possible D match to TRBD2 (5 bases). Trimming took off 0 bases at V and 0 bases at J, with 8 bases between the two ends. Germline CDR1 and CDR2: SGDLS and YYNGEE. This CDR3 is built from 15 residues.

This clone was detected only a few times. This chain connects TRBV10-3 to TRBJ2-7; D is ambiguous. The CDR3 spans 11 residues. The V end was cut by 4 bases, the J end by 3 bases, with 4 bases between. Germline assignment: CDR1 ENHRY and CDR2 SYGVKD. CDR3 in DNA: TGTGCCATCAGTGCGCACTACGAGCAGTACTTC. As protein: CAISAHYEQYF.

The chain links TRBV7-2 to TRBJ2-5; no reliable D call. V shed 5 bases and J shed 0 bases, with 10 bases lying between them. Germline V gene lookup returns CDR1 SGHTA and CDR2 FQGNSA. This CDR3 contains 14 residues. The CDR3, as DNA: TGTGCCAGCAGCCGCACGGGCGACCAAGAGACCCAGTACTTC. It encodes CASSRTGDQETQYF.

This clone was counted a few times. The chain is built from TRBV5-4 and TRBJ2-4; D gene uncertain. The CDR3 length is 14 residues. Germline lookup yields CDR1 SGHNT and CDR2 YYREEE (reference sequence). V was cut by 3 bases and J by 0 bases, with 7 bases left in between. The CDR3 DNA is TGTGCCAGCAGCTCCACAATAGCCAAAAACATTCAGTACTTC. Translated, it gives CASSSTIAKNIQYF.

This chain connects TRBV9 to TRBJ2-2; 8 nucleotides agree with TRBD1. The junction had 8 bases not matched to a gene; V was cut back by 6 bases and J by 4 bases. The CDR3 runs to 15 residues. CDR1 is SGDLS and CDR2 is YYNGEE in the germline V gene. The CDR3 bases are TGTGCCAGCACCAGGACAGGGTGGGCCACCGGGGAGCTGTTTTTT. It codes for CASTRTGWATGELFF.

In nucleotides, the CDR3 is TGTGCCTGGACTCTCGTAGGAAACACCATATATTTT. Protein product: CAWTLVGNTIYF. The chain has TRBV30 and TRBJ1-3; D is uncertain. Germline lookup yields CDR1 GTSNPN and CDR2 SVGIG (reference sequence). V gave up 4 bases and J gave up 4 bases, with 8 bases separating them. This CDR3 has 12 amino acids.

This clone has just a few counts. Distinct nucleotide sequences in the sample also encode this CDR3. CDR3 in DNA: TGTGCCAGCAGCTTATCAGAGACCCAGTACTTC. Residues: CASSLSETQYF. The rearrangement links TRBV7-2 to TRBJ2-5; D unresolved. The V gene lost 2 bases and the J gene lost 4 bases, with 2 bases spanning the gap. In germline, CDR1 is SGHTA, CDR2 FQGNSA. This CDR3 contains 11 residues.

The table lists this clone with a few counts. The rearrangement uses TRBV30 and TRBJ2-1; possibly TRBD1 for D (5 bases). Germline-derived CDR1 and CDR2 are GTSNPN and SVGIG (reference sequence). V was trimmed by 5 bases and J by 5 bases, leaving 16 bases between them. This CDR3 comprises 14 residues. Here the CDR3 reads CAWCGQRFDNEQFF. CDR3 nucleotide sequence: TGTGCCTGGTGCGGACAAAGATTCGACAATGAGCAGTTCTTC.

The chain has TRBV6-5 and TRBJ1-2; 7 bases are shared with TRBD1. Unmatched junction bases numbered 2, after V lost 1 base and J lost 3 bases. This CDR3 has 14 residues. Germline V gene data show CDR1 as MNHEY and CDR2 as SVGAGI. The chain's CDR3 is CASSYWGQHYGYTF. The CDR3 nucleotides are TGTGCCAGCAGTTACTGGGGACAGCACTATGGCTACACCTTC.

Written as DNA, the CDR3 is TGTGCCAGCAGTCTTGGACCGGGTGAAGCTTTCTTT. Protein: CASSLGPGEAFF. This chain links TRBV2 with TRBJ1-1; D is ambiguous. The CDR3 totals 12 residues. V was shortened by 5 bases and J by 7 bases, with 11 bases between the two germline ends. The germline V gene encodes CDR1 SNHLY and CDR2 FYNNEI.

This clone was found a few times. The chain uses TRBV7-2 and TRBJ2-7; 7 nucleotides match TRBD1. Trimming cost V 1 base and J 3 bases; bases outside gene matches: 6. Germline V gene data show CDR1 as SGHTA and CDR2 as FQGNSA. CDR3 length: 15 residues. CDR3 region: CASSLVQGGLYEQYF. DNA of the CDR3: TGTGCCAGCAGCTTAGTACAAGGGGGCCTCTACGAGCAGTACTTC.

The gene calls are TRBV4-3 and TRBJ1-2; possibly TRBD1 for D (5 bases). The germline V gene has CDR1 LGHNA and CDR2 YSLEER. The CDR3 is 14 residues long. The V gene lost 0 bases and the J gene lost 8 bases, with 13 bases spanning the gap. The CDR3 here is CASSQDYRTEGYTF. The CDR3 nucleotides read TGCGCCAGCAGCCAAGATTACAGGACGGAGGGCTACACCTTC.

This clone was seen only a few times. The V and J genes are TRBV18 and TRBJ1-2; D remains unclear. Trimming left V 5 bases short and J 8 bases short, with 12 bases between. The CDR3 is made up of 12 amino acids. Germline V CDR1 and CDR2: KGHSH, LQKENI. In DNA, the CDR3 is TGTGCCAGCTCATCCGAGACGCGAGGCTACACCTTC. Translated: CASSSETRGYTF.

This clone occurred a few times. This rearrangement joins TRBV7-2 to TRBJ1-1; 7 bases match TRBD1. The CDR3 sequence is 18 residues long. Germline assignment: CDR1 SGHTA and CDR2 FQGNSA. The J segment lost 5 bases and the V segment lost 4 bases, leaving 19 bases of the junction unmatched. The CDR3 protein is CASSSRTPGQAQGTEAFF. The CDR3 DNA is TGTGCCAGCAGCTCGCGGACGCCTGGACAGGCCCAAGGGACTGAAGCTTTCTTT.

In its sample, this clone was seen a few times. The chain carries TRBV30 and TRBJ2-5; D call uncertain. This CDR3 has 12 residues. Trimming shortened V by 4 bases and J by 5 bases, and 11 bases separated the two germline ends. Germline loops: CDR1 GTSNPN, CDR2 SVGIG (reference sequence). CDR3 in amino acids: CAWTTRAETQYF. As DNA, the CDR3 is TGTGCCTGGACCACGCGCGCGGAGACCCAGTACTTC.

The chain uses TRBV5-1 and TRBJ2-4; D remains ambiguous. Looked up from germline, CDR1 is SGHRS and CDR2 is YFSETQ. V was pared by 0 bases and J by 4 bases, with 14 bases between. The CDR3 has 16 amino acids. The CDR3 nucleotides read TGCGCCAGCAGCTTGGAAGGAACTGTCCGTAAAAACATTCAGTACTTC. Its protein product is CASSLEGTVRKNIQYF.

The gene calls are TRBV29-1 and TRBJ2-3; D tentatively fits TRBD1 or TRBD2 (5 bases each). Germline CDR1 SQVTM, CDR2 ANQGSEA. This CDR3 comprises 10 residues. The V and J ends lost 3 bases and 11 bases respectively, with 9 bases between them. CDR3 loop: CSVESGQQYF. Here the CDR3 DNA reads TGCAGCGTTGAGTCGGGGCAGCAGTATTTT.

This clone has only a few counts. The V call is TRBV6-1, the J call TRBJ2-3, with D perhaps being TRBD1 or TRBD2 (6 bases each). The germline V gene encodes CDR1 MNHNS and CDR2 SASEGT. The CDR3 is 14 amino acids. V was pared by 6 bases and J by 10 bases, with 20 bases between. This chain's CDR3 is CASSQGGSARAQYF. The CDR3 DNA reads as TGTGCCAGCAGCCAAGGGGGGTCAGCTAGAGCGCAGTATTTT.

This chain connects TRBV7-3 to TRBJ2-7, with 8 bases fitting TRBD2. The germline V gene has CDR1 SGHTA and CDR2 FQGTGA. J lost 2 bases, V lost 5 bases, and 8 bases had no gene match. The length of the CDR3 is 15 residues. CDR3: CASSIRTSRAYEQYF. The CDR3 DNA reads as TGTGCCAGCAGCATACGGACTAGCCGAGCCTACGAGCAGTACTTC.

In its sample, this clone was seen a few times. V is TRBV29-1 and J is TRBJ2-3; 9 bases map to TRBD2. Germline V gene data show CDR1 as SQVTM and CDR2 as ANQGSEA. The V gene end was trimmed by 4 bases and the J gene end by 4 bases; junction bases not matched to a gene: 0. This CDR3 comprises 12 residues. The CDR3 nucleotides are TGCAGCGTTGGGACTAGCGCAGATACGCAGTATTTT. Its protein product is CSVGTSADTQYF.

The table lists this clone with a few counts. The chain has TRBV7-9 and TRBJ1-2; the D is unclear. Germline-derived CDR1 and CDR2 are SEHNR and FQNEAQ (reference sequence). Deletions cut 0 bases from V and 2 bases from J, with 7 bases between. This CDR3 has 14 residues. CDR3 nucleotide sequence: TGTGCCAGCAGCTTAGCGCGAGGGAACTATGGCTACACCTTC. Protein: CASSLARGNYGYTF.

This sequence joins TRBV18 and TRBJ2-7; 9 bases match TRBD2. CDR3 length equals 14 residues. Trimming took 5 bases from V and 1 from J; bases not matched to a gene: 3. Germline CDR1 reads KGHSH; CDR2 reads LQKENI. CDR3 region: CASSATSGSYEQYF. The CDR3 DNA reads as TGTGCCAGCTCAGCGACTAGCGGTTCCTACGAGCAGTACTTC.